Here is one T cell receptor (beta chain) with its context. The age range of participants was 18 to 89 years, with residence in more than 20 US areas. This sample was included in a study of blood T cell repertoires in COVID-19. CDR1 SGHNT and CDR2 YENEEA come from the germline V gene. The CDR3 consists of 13 residues. V gave up 3 bases and J gave up 14 bases, with 16 bases separating them. The data were produced by immunoSEQ multiplex PCR, yet TCRdb's version contains in-frame clones alone and is incomplete. This table has 180,000 or so clones, approximately 87% appearing once. The source material was PBMCs or T cells enriched from blood (not recorded which). The chain employs TRBV11-3 and TRBJ1-4; tentative D call: TRBD1 (5 bases). The source of this sequence is a woman between 45 and 60 years old who had recovered from COVID-19. As DNA, the CDR3 is TGTGCCAGCAGCTTTCTCAGGGTCCCTCAGCTGTTTTTT. Its translation: CASSFLRVPQLFF.